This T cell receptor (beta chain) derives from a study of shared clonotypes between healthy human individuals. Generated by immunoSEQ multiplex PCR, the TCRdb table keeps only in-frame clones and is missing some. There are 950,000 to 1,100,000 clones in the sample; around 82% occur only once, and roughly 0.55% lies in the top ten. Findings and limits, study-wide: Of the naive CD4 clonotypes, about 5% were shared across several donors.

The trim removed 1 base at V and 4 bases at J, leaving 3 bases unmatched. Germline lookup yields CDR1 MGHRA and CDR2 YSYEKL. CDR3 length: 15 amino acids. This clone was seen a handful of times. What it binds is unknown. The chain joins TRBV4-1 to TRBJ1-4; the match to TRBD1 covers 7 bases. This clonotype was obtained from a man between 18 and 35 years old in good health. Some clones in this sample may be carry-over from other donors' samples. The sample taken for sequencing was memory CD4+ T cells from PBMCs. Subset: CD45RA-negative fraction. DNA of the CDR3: TGCGCCAGCAGCCAAGTTGGGACAGTTAATGAAAAACTGTTTTTT. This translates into CASSQVGTVNEKLFF.